This T cell receptor beta chain is drawn from a study of OX40 agonist ivuxolimab in advanced cancers. Study information: Every 2 weeks, ivuxolimab was infused into the patients intravenously at between 0.01 and 10 mg/kg.

CDR3 length equals 16 residues. The ends lost 4 bases at V and 5 bases at J; junction bases unmatched: 3. Per the germline V gene, CDR1 is SSHAT and CDR2 is FNYEAQ (reference sequence). Of note for this clone: The antigen remains unidentified.

Here immunoSEQ multiplex PCR was the method, and the copy in TCRdb shows in-frame clones only, minus some. The sample includes about 90,000 clones, roughly 91% seen only once; the top ten take around 0.34%. Findings and caveats of the study: CD4+ T cells averaged fewer expanded clones than CD8+ T cells. Some patients without response likewise showed low normalized clonal expansion.

The chain links TRBV7-7 to TRBJ2-2; 14 bases map to TRBD2. The starting material was CD4+ or CD8+ T cells sorted from blood, obtained in a trial of the OX40 agonist ivuxolimab. The receptor comes from an adult with an advanced solid tumor such as melanoma, head and neck, liver or kidney cancer. This CDR3 reads CASSSGLAGVTGELFF. The CDR3 nucleotides read TGTGCCAGCAGCTCGGGACTAGCGGGAGTAACCGGGGAGCTGTTTTTT.